The 25 T cell receptor beta chains given below trace back to one sample, sequenced in a study of glioma-infiltrating T cells. The iRepertoire nested amplicon-rescue multiplex PCR amplified TCR alpha and beta CDR3s from RNA. TCRdb processed the multiplex PCR reads anew with MiXCR; each CDR3 protein has one entry. The sample lists about 190,000 distinct CDR3 sequences; more than 25% were seen once. Sequencing input: glioma tissue, nonneoplastic brain tissue, or PBMCs (not recorded which). The origin of the receptors is a human donor with low-grade glioma or glioblastoma, undergoing nonglioma brain surgery, or in good health (not recorded which).

In its sample, this clonotype was seen once. At one of its ends the junction is not consistent with the germline gene, which may arise from a read error. This chain links TRBV19 with TRBJ1-2; 11 nucleotides align to TRBD1. The CDR3 sequence is 13 residues long. Germline V gene sequence: CDR1 LNHDA, CDR2 SQIVND (reference sequence). The CDR3 DNA reads as TGTGCCAGCTCCGGACAGGGGGCAAGAGGCTACGCCTTC. Its protein is CASSGQGARGYAF. The whole variable domain, filled in from reference TRBV19 and TRBJ1-2, reads DGGITQSPKYLFRKEGQNVTLSCEQNLNHDAMYWYRQDPGQGLRLIYYSQIVNDFQKGDIAEGYSVSREKKESFPLTVTSAQKNPTAFYLCASSGQGARGYAFGSGTRLTVV.

This clonotype has just one count. V usage is TRBV27 and J usage is TRBJ2-3; D is uncertain. Trimming removed 0 bases from V and 0 bases from J, with 7 bases in between. The germline V gene encodes CDR1 MNHEY and CDR2 SMNVEV (reference sequence). CDR3 length equals 15 residues. Here the CDR3 DNA reads TGTGCCAGCAGTTTATCCTGGATCAGCACAGATACGCAGTATTTT. This codes for CASSLSWISTDTQYF.

The chain links TRBV6-2 or TRBV6-3 to TRBJ2-1; 11 nucleotides line up with TRBD2. The CDR3 sequence is 15 residues long. Germline V lookup: CDR1 MNHEY, CDR2 SVGEGT. The CDR3 sequence: CGSERASGRYNEQFF. The CDR3, as DNA: TGTGGCAGTGAAAGGGCTAGCGGGAGGTACAATGAGCAGTTCTTC.

The chain recombines TRBV27 with TRBJ2-7; 12 bases fit TRBD2. The V segment lost 4 bases and the J segment 5 bases; nucleotides outside the gene matches: 15. Germline V gene lookup returns CDR1 MNHEY and CDR2 SMNVEV (reference sequence). The CDR3 totals 18 residues. The CDR3 loop is CASSYSRLAGESFNEQYF. The CDR3 coding sequence is TGTGCCAGCAGTTACTCGAGACTAGCGGGAGAGTCCTTTAACGAGCAGTACTTC.

This clonotype was counted ten times or more. The chain uses TRBV29-1 and TRBJ2-5; tentative D call: TRBD2 (6 bases). This CDR3 comprises 13 residues. V gave up 6 bases and J gave up 2 bases, with 13 bases separating them. Looked up from germline, CDR1 is SQVTM and CDR2 is ANQGSEA. The CDR3 nucleotides are TGCAGCGTCGACGGGACTTTTCAAGAGACCCAGTACTTC. Protein product: CSVDGTFQETQYF. The complete variable domain, with remaining parts taken from reference TRBV29-1 and TRBJ2-5, reads SAVISQKPSRDICQRGTSLTIQCQVDSQVTMMFWYRQQPGQSLTLIATANQGSEATYESGFVIDKFPISRPNLTFSTLTVSNMSPEDSSIYLCSVDGTFQETQYFGPGTRLLVL.

On this clonotype: A read error is possible here, since a much larger clone lies one base away. This chain uses TRBV27 with TRBJ2-3, with 14 nucleotides matching TRBD2. This CDR3 spans 17 amino acids. Germline assignment: CDR1 MNHEY and CDR2 SMNVEV (reference sequence). The CDR3 region is CASSLSGLAGGTDTRYF. The CDR3 DNA reads TGTGCCAGCAGTTTATCTGGACTAGCGGGAGGTACAGATACGCGGTATTTT.

This clonotype came up a few times. The chain has TRBV29-1 and TRBJ2-1; TRBD2 aligns across 8 bases. This CDR3 spans 13 amino acids. CDR1 SQVTM and CDR2 ANQGSEA come from the germline V gene. The junction had 3 bases not matched to a gene; V was cut back by 4 bases and J by 4 bases. CDR3 sequence (DNA): TGCAGCGTTGTAGCGGGGAATTACAATGAGCAGTTCTTC. Translated, it gives CSVVAGNYNEQFF.

This clonotype has at least ten counts. The chain carries TRBV7-8 and TRBJ2-1; TRBD2 matches 10 bases. Germline CDR1 SGHVS, CDR2 FQNEAQ. The trim removed 1 base at V and 7 bases at J, leaving 4 bases unmatched. The CDR3 is 15 amino acids. The CDR3: CASSLGASGSNEQFF. In nucleotides, the CDR3 is TGTGCCAGCAGCTTAGGTGCTAGCGGGAGTAATGAGCAGTTCTTC.

Points on this clonotype: A read error may be the cause here, since a much bigger clone is one base away. This chain uses TRBV28 with TRBJ2-1; 9 bases match TRBD1. After removal of 3 bases from V and 10 bases from J, the junction contained 4 bases not matched to a gene. CDR1 and CDR2 (germline): MDHEN, SYDVKM. This CDR3 is 13 amino acids long. The CDR3 region is CASSLGQGREQFF. CDR3 nucleotides: TGTGCCAGCAGTTTGGGACAGGGACGGGAGCAGTTCTTC.

Many counts were recorded for this clonotype. This chain connects TRBV4-2 to TRBJ1-5, with 7 bases fitting TRBD1. The germline CDR1 and CDR2 sequences are LGHNA and YNFKEQ. The J segment lost 6 bases and the V segment lost 0 bases, leaving 5 bases of the junction unmatched. The CDR3 consists of 15 residues. CDR3 coding DNA: TGTGCCAGCAGCCAAGACAGGGGGGAGGGTCAGCCCCAGCATTTT. It translates to CASSQDRGEGQPQHF.

This clonotype was counted at least ten times. The chain combines TRBV7-2 with TRBJ1-3; D unresolved. The ends were cut back, 2 bases at V and 0 bases at J, with 11 bases in the middle. The CDR3 has 16 residues. Germline CDR1 SGHTA, CDR2 FQGNSA. The CDR3, as DNA: TGTGCCAGCAGCTTATATCTGGGAAGCTCTGGAAACACCATATATTTT. Translating gives CASSLYLGSSGNTIYF.

In its sample, this clonotype was seen many times. The chain uses TRBV2 and TRBJ2-1; TRBD2 aligns across 10 bases. The germline V gene has CDR1 SNHLY and CDR2 FYNNEI. The CDR3 sequence is 15 residues long. The V gene end was trimmed by 7 bases and the J gene end by 10 bases; junction bases not matched to a gene: 13. CDR3 in amino acids: CASIRRTSGGGEQFF. The CDR3 nucleotides are TGTGCCAGCATCCGGCGGACTAGCGGAGGGGGCGAGCAGTTCTTC.

This clonotype was detected ten times or more. The CDR3 reads CASSYSVTRRVADTQYF. Written as DNA, the CDR3 is TGTGCCAGCAGTTACTCGGTCACGCGGAGGGTCGCAGATACGCAGTATTTT. V usage is TRBV6-5 and J usage is TRBJ2-3; D may be TRBD2 (6 bases). CDR3 size: 17 residues. Trimming pared 0 bases from V and 4 bases from J, leaving 17 bases between. Per germline, CDR1 MNHEY and CDR2 SVGAGI.

The chain couples TRBV6-2 or TRBV6-3 to TRBJ2-3, with TRBD2 as a possible D gene (5 bases). In germline, CDR1 is MNHEY, CDR2 SVGEGT. This CDR3 has 14 residues. Trimming took 10 bases from V and 0 from J, leaving 14 bases between them. The CDR3 DNA reads as TGTGCCAACATGAGAGCGGATAGCACAGATACGCAGTATTTT. Translating gives CANMRADSTDTQYF.

At least ten counts were recorded for this clonotype. The V gene is TRBV14, the J gene TRBJ2-7, with D perhaps TRBD2 (7 bases). This CDR3 has 14 residues. The V and J ends lost 4 bases and 7 bases respectively, with 17 bases between them. From germline, CDR1 is SGHDN and CDR2 FVKESK. The CDR3 region is CASSLRGGGEEQYF. In nucleotides, the CDR3 is TGTGCCAGCAGCCTCAGAGGGGGGGGGGAAGAGCAGTACTTC.

This clonotype was observed at least ten times. The chain is built from TRBV4-2 and TRBJ1-3; maybe TRBD1 (5 bases). This CDR3 has 14 residues. The ends were cut back, 2 bases at V and 2 bases at J, with 7 bases in the middle. Germline CDR1 is LGHNA and CDR2 is YNFKEQ. In DNA, the CDR3 is TGTGCCAGCAGCCAATTCAGGGCTGGAAACACCATATATTTT. It yields the protein CASSQFRAGNTIYF.

To note about this clonotype: This clone may be a read error of a much larger clone one base away. The V call is TRBV4-1, the J call TRBJ2-3, with 15 positions matching TRBD2. From germline, CDR1 is MGHRA and CDR2 YSYEKL. The CDR3 is 20 amino acids. The V gene end was trimmed by 9 bases and the J gene end by 0 bases; junction bases not matched to a gene: 16. The CDR3: CARSFPPGTSGRRSTDTQYF. CDR3 sequence (DNA): TGCGCCAGAAGCTTCCCACCCGGGACTAGCGGGAGGCGTAGCACAGATACGCAGTATTTT.

This clonotype was picked up many times. The rearrangement joins TRBV6-2 or TRBV6-3 to TRBJ1-5; D is unclear. In germline, CDR1 is MNHEY, CDR2 SVGEGT. This CDR3 contains 12 residues. V lost 2 bases, J lost 12 bases, and 11 bases lay in between. The DNA of the CDR3 is TGTGCCAGCAGTTACCCCGTGTCCCTCCAGCATTTT. Translating gives CASSYPVSLQHF.

With respect to this clonotype: This may come from a read error, since a much larger clone is one base off. The CDR3: CASSPSLVLRHEQYF. The CDR3 nucleotides read TGTGCCAGCAGCCCCTCCCTAGTGTTGCGGCACGAGCAGTACTTC. The chain links TRBV7-2 to TRBJ2-7; unclear D gene. Germline CDR1 SGHTA, CDR2 FQGNSA. Trimming cost V 5 bases and J 5 bases, with 19 bases left between them. This CDR3 has 15 residues.

On this clonotype itself: This may be a read error, as it is one base from a much larger clone. V and J are TRBV9 and TRBJ2-3, with 7 positions matching TRBD1. Germline loops: CDR1 SGDLS, CDR2 YYNGEE. The CDR3 is 18 amino acids. J gave up 3 bases and V 2 bases, and 15 bases lay outside the gene matches. CDR3 DNA sequence: TGTGCCAGCAGCGTCTCCCCATCTCGACAGGGTTCGACAGATACGCAGTATTTT. Its protein is CASSVSPSRQGSTDTQYF.

In this sample, this clonotype turned up many times. The chain recombines TRBV12-3 or TRBV12-4 with TRBJ2-7; D uncertain. With 4 bases removed from V and 4 bases from J, the gap between germline ends came to 17 bases. CDR3 length: 15 residues. CDR3 loop: CASSSGWVQKYEQYF. In nucleotides, the CDR3 is TGTGCCAGCAGTTCTGGTTGGGTCCAGAAATACGAGCAGTACTTC.

V gene TRBV30 combines with J gene TRBJ1-2, with D possibly TRBD1 on 5 matching bases. V was pared by 4 bases and J by 3 bases, with 9 bases between. This CDR3 has 12 residues. Germline assignment: CDR1 GTSNPN and CDR2 SVGIG (reference sequence). CDR3 in DNA: TGTGCCTGGACGGAGGGGCACTATGGCTACACCTTC. This encodes CAWTEGHYGYTF. Full variable domain (remainder filled in from reference TRBV30 and TRBJ1-2): SQTIHQWPATLVQPVGSPLSLECTVEGTSNPNLYWYRQAAGRGLQLLFYSVGIGQISSEVPQNLSASRPQDRQFILSSKKLLLSDSGFYLCAWTEGHYGYTFGSGTRLTVV.

The table lists this clonotype with a few counts. In DNA form, the CDR3 reads TGTGCCAGCAGCCAGACGGACAGGGGGCTAACTGAAGCTTTCTTT. Protein product: CASSQTDRGLTEAFF. The V and J genes are TRBV7-9 and TRBJ1-1; 11 bases align to TRBD1. The CDR3 is 15 residues long. Germline V gene sequence: CDR1 SEHNR, CDR2 FQNEAQ (reference sequence). V was pared by 5 bases and J by 5 bases, with 7 bases of the junction left unmatched.

In this sample, this clonotype turned up many times. The CDR3 reads CATGAQGTDTQYF. CDR3 in DNA: TGTGCCACCGGCGCCCAGGGCACAGATACGCAGTATTTT. V and J are TRBV6-1 and TRBJ2-3; D not certain. Germline lookup yields CDR1 MNHNS and CDR2 SASEGT. The CDR3 is 13 residues long. V was pared by 10 bases and J by 1 base, with 12 bases between.

The chain has TRBV29-1 and TRBJ2-7; no firm D call. This CDR3 contains 15 residues. The V and J ends lost 2 bases and 3 bases respectively, with 17 bases between them. Germline lookup yields CDR1 SQVTM and CDR2 ANQGSEA. This chain's CDR3 is CSVEKTDTWDYEQYF. Written as DNA, the CDR3 is TGCAGCGTTGAAAAAACAGACACCTGGGACTACGAGCAGTACTTC.